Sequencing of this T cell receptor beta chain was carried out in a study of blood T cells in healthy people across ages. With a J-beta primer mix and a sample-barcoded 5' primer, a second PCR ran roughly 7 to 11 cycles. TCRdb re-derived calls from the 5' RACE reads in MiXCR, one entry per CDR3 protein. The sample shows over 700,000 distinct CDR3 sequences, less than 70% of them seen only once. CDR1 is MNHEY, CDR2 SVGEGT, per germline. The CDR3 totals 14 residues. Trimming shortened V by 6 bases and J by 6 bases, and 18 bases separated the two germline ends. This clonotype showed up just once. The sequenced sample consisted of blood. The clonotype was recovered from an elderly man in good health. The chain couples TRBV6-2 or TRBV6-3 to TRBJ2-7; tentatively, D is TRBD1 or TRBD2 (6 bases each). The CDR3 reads CASSDGGRGGEQYF. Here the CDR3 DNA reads TGTGCCAGCAGCGACGGTGGCAGGGGAGGCGAGCAGTACTTC.